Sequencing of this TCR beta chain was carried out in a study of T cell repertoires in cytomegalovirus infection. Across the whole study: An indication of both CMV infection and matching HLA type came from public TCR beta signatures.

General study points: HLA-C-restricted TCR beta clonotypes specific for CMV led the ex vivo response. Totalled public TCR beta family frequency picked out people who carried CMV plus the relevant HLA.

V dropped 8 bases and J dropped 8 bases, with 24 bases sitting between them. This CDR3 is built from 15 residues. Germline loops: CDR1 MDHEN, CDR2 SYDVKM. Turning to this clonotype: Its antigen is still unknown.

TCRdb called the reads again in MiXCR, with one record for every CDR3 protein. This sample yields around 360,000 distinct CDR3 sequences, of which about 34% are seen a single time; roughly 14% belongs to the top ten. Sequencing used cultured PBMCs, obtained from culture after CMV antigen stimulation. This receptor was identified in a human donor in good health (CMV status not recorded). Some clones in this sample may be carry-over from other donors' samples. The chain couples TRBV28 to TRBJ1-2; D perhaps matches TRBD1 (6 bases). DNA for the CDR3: TGTGCCAGCGGATCTTCTCACGGGGGCGTATACGGCTACACCTTC. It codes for CASGSSHGGVYGYTF.